A single sample is the source of the 8 T cell receptor beta chains below, sequenced in a study of blood T cell repertoires in COVID-19. Produced via immunoSEQ multiplex PCR; TCRdb's table is partial and in-frame only. The sample has roughly 360,000 clones, roughly 86% seen once. Sequencing used PBMCs or T cells enriched from blood (not recorded which). These receptors all stem from a man aged 30-40 years who had recovered from COVID-19.

DNA of the CDR3: TGTGCCTGGTCCAGGCCCCCGTCCACAGATACGCAGTATTTT. It is translated as CAWSRPPSTDTQYF. The chain combines TRBV30 with TRBJ2-3, with D unclear. The CDR3 spans 14 residues. Germline V lookup: CDR1 GTSNPN, CDR2 SVGIG (reference sequence). The V end was cut by 5 bases, the J end by 2 bases, with 14 bases between.

This chain uses TRBV12-5 with TRBJ1-5, with 11 bases that match TRBD1. The V and J ends lost 2 bases and 5 bases, in that order; junction bases with no gene match: 8. The germline CDR1 and CDR2 sequences are LGHNT and FRNRAP. This CDR3 has 17 residues. This CDR3 reads CASGLTRTGGWDQPQHF. DNA of the CDR3: TGTGCTAGTGGTTTGACAAGGACAGGGGGCTGGGATCAGCCCCAGCATTTT.

This clone was seen just once. The chain carries TRBV7-9 and TRBJ2-1; 7 nucleotides match TRBD2. CDR1 SEHNR and CDR2 FQNEAQ come from the germline V gene (reference sequence). V lost 7 bases to trimming and J lost 8 bases; unmatched junction nucleotides: 5. There are 12 residues in the CDR3. CDR3 loop: CASNSGGDEQFF. Here the CDR3 DNA reads TGTGCCAGCAATTCGGGGGGTGATGAGCAGTTCTTC.

The chain couples TRBV4-1 to TRBJ1-1, with TRBD1 matching 7 bases. This CDR3 spans 15 amino acids. Germline assignment: CDR1 MGHRA and CDR2 YSYEKL. Trimming at V came to 5 bases and at J to 4 bases, leaving 10 bases not matched to a gene. The DNA of the CDR3 is TGCGCCAGCAGCTTACCTCGGACAGGTGGCACTGAAGCTTTCTTT. Its translation: CASSLPRTGGTEAFF.

This clone was counted a single time. V and J are TRBV6-4 and TRBJ2-1; tentative D call: TRBD1 (6 bases). V gave up 3 bases and J gave up 0 bases, with 12 bases separating them. CDR3 length equals 16 residues. Looked up from germline, CDR1 is MRHNA and CDR2 is SNTAGT. As DNA, the CDR3 is TGTGCCAGCAGTGAGGACAGCTGGAGCTCCTACAATGAGCAGTTCTTC. It codes for CASSEDSWSSYNEQFF.

The genes are TRBV20-1 and TRBJ2-3; tentatively, D is TRBD2 (5 bases). The CDR3 totals 11 residues. Per germline, CDR1 DFQATT and CDR2 SNEGSKA (reference sequence). V lost 5 bases, J lost 6 bases, and 9 bases lay in between. In nucleotides, the CDR3 is TGCAGTGCTCGGACTCTGGATACGCAGTATTTT. It translates to CSARTLDTQYF.

This chain uses TRBV5-1 with TRBJ2-3; TRBD2 might be the D (7 bases). CDR1 and CDR2 from the germline V gene are SGHRS and YFSETQ. The CDR3 totals 16 residues. V was cut by 4 bases and J by 2 bases, with 17 bases left in between. The CDR3 loop reads CASSPGGGGNTDTQYF. The DNA of the CDR3 is TGCGCCAGCAGCCCGGGGGGCGGGGGAAACACAGATACGCAGTATTTT. The variable domain in full, with the rest retrieved from reference TRBV5-1 and TRBJ2-3, is KAGVTQTPRYLIKTRGQQVTLSCSPISGHRSVSWYQQTPGQGLQFLFEYFSETQRNKGNFPGRFSGRQFSNSRSEMNVSTLELGDSALYLCASSPGGGGNTDTQYFGPGTRLTVL.

The genes are TRBV5-1 and TRBJ1-6; D remains unclear. Looked up from germline, CDR1 is SGHRS and CDR2 is YFSETQ. The V and J ends lost 4 bases and 13 bases respectively, with 15 bases between them. There are 13 residues in the CDR3. The CDR3 spells CASSEDGWRPLHF. The CDR3 coding sequence is TGCGCCAGCAGCGAAGACGGTTGGCGGCCCCTCCACTTT.